The present T cell receptor (beta chain) was sequenced within a study of CXCR3-negative and CXCR3-positive naive CD8 T cells. Overall study results and limits: High diversity, comparable across both naive subsets, contrasted with much lower diversity in memory CD8+ cells. Naive CXCR3-positive cells had TRB CDR3s more hydrophobic than those of CXCR3-negative naive cells.

This CDR3 has 13 amino acids. Germline V CDR1 and CDR2: SGHDT, YYEEEE. About this clonotype: What it binds is unknown.

The authors prepared UMI-labeled TRB cDNA libraries by 5' RACE. No DNA is given; TCRdb re-called the 5' RACE reads and lists each CDR3 protein once. The sample totals roughly 65,000 distinct CDR3 sequences. The origin of this receptor is a human donor in good health. Some clones in this sample may be carry-over from other donors' samples. The chain employs TRBV5-6 and TRBJ2-7. The sample was naive CXCR3+ CD8+ T cells from blood. Subset meaning: CD45RO-CCR7+CD27+CD95- naive CD8+ T cells expressing CXCR3 (TNR3+). CDR3: CASSFSGSYEQYF.